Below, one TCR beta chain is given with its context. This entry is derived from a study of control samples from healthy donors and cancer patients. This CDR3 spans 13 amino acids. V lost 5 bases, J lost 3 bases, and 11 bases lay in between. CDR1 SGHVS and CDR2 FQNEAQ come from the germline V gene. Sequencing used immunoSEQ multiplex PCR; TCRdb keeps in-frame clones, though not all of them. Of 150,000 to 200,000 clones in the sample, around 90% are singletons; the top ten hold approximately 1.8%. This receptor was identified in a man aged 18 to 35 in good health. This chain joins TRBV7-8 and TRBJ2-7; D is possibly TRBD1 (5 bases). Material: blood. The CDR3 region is CASSQQESYEQYF. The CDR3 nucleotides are TGTGCCAGCAGCCAACAGGAGAGCTACGAGCAGTACTTC. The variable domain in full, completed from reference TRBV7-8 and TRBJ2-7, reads GAGVSQSPRYKVAKRGQDVALRCDPISGHVSLFWYQQALGQGPEFLTYFQNEAQLDKSGLPSDRFFAERPEGSVSTLKIQRTQQEDSAVYLCASSQQESYEQYFGPGTRLTVT.